Presented here are 5 T cell receptor beta chains from one specimen sequenced in a study of T cell responses to AZD1222 COVID-19 vaccine. Method: immunoSEQ multiplex PCR; TCRdb's copy keeps in-frame clones and lacks some. Among about 200,000 clones listed, approximately 92% were seen once. The input for sequencing was peripheral blood, taken 28 days after the second dose of the MenACWY control vaccine. Every receptor here comes from an adult who received the MenACWY meningococcal vaccine as a control.

DNA of the CDR3: TGTGCCAGCAAGACAGAAAATAATTCACCCCTCCACTTT. Translation gives CASKTENNSPLHF. The chain joins TRBV28 to TRBJ1-6, with TRBD1 as a possible D gene (5 bases). CDR3 length: 13 amino acids. The V end was cut by 7 bases, the J end by 5 bases, with 9 bases between. Germline V gene sequence: CDR1 MDHEN, CDR2 SYDVKM.

The chain links TRBV6-5 to TRBJ1-1; D ambiguous. Trimming removed 7 bases at V and 4 bases at J, with 7 bases between. The CDR3 has 11 amino acids. From germline, CDR1 is MNHEY and CDR2 SVGAGI. The CDR3 reads CASTETTEAFF. CDR3 sequence (DNA): TGTGCCAGCACCGAGACCACTGAAGCTTTCTTT.

The chain is built from TRBV19 and TRBJ2-6; TRBD1 matches 11 bases. CDR1 is LNHDA, CDR2 SQIVND, per germline (reference sequence). The CDR3 has 19 residues. After removal of 7 bases from V and 0 bases from J, the junction contained 11 bases not matched to a gene. The CDR3 bases are TGTGCCAGTACCTGGACCCGGGACAGGGGGATCTCTGGGGCCAACGTCCTGACTTTC. It yields the protein CASTWTRDRGISGANVLTF.

The chain carries TRBV5-6 and TRBJ1-4; maybe TRBD1 (6 bases). Germline V gene lookup returns CDR1 SGHDT and CDR2 YYEEEE. CDR3 size: 14 residues. The V end lost 4 bases, the J end lost 7 bases, and 14 bases lay between the germline ends. CDR3 protein: CASSVDRRAEKLFF. CDR3 bases: TGTGCCAGCAGCGTAGACAGGAGGGCTGAAAAACTGTTTTTT.

The chain has TRBV28 and TRBJ1-6, with D maybe TRBD1 (5 bases). CDR3 length: 16 amino acids. With 5 bases removed from V and 7 bases from J, the gap between germline ends came to 18 bases. From germline, CDR1 is MDHEN and CDR2 SYDVKM. The CDR3 is CASSLPGTRPNSPLHF. The CDR3 DNA follows: TGTGCCAGCAGTCTTCCCGGGACCCGCCCCAATTCACCCCTCCACTTT.